A single sample gave rise to the 27 T cell receptor beta chains below, sequenced in a study of T cell responses to AZD1222 COVID-19 vaccine. This table comes from immunoSEQ multiplex PCR, and its TCRdb copy is limited to in-frame clones, with some not included. The top ten hold 5% to 8% of the sample, which has 90,000 to 120,000 clones, 80% to 95% seen once. The input for sequencing was peripheral blood, taken 28 days after the second AZD1222 dose. Receptors originate from an adult who received the AZD1222 COVID-19 vaccine.

V gene TRBV21-1 combines with J gene TRBJ1-1. TRBV21-1 is given as a pseudogene. The CDR3 covers 15 residues. The CDR3 is CASSKEYGPNTEAFF. In DNA form, the CDR3 reads TGTGCCAGCAGCAAAGAGTACGGACCGAACACTGAAGCTTTCTTT.

This chain links TRBV5-5 with TRBJ1-5; 7 bases match TRBD1. Germline CDR1 reads SGHKS; CDR2 reads YYEKEE (reference sequence). The CDR3 has 18 amino acids. The junction had 13 bases not matched to a gene; V was cut back by 4 bases and J by 0 bases. CDR3 residues: CASSAGPDRRYSNQPQHF. The CDR3 DNA follows: TGTGCCAGCAGCGCCGGGCCGGACAGGCGCTATAGCAATCAGCCCCAGCATTTT.

This chain links TRBV4-2 with TRBJ2-1; D gene ambiguous. CDR3 length: 13 amino acids. CDR1 and CDR2 from the germline V gene are LGHNA and YNFKEQ. Trimming cost V 1 base and J 10 bases, with 11 bases left between them. This CDR3 is CASSQGVAGEQFF. DNA for the CDR3: TGTGCCAGCAGCCAAGGGGTAGCAGGCGAGCAGTTCTTC.

This clone occurred once. This sample also contains other DNA sequences that code for the same CDR3. This sequence joins TRBV9 and TRBJ2-1; possibly TRBD1 or TRBD2 for D (5 bases each). V gave up 0 bases and J gave up 1 base, with 8 bases separating them. This CDR3 has 15 residues. The V gene's germline CDR1 is SGDLS and CDR2 YYNGEE. The CDR3 spells CASSVGGGSYNEQFF. The CDR3 coding sequence is TGTGCCAGCAGCGTAGGTGGGGGATCCTACAATGAGCAGTTCTTC.

V gene TRBV19 combines with J gene TRBJ1-3; TRBD1 might be the D (6 bases). The CDR3 runs 16 residues. Trimming took 6 bases from V and 0 from J, leaving 15 bases between them. CDR1 and CDR2 (germline): LNHDA, SQIVND (reference sequence). The CDR3 region is CASRYGQTSSGNTIYF. Written as DNA, the CDR3 is TGTGCCAGTAGATACGGACAGACGAGCTCTGGAAACACCATATATTTT.

This chain links TRBV12-3 or TRBV12-4 with TRBJ1-3; no clear D. Between the trimmed V and J ends, which lost 10 bases and 0 bases, there was a span of 7 bases. This CDR3 is built from 12 residues. CDR3 bases: TGTGCCACCCTGAGCTCTGGAAACACCATATATTTT. Protein sequence: CATLSSGNTIYF.

The V and J genes are TRBV19 and TRBJ2-2; a possible D gene is TRBD2 (5 bases). The CDR3 runs to 11 residues. V lost 6 bases, J lost 13 bases, and 12 bases lay in between. Germline loops: CDR1 LNHDA, CDR2 SQIVND (reference sequence). CDR3 sequence (DNA): TGTGCCAGTAGCACTAGGATGGTGCTGTTTTTT. Protein: CASSTRMVLFF.

The chain couples TRBV6-1 to TRBJ1-5; TRBD1 matches 9 bases. V was pared by 0 bases and J by 11 bases, with 2 bases of the junction left unmatched. The CDR3 contains 13 residues. Germline loops: CDR1 MNHNS, CDR2 SASEGT. CDR3 in DNA: TGTGCCAGCAGTGAAGCCCGGGACAGGGCCCAGCATTTT. Translated: CASSEARDRAQHF.

CDR3 sequence (DNA): TGTGCCAGCAGCTCTTATTCTCCGGCCTACGAGCAGTACTTC. It is translated as CASSSYSPAYEQYF. The chain is built from TRBV27 and TRBJ2-7; no definite D call. This CDR3 spans 14 amino acids. The germline V and J ends were trimmed by 6 bases and 2 bases, with 14 bases remaining between them. CDR1 and CDR2 (germline): MNHEY, SMNVEV (reference sequence).

The gene calls are TRBV15 and TRBJ1-4, with D perhaps matching TRBD1 (5 bases). V lost 0 bases and J lost 2, with 13 bases in between. Germline V gene lookup returns CDR1 LNHNV and CDR2 YYDKDF (reference sequence). The length of the CDR3 is 17 residues. Here the CDR3 reads CATSRDSGARTNEKLFF. Written as DNA, the CDR3 is TGTGCCACCAGCAGAGATAGCGGGGCGAGGACTAATGAAAAACTGTTTTTT.

The chain uses TRBV7-9 and TRBJ1-6; 7 positions agree with TRBD1. CDR1 is SEHNR, CDR2 FQNEAQ, per germline (reference sequence). This CDR3 has 14 amino acids. With V trimmed by 1 base and J by 8 bases, 2 bases remained unmatched. The CDR3 region is CASSLGQGHSPLHF. In DNA form, the CDR3 reads TGTGCCAGCAGCTTAGGACAGGGCCATTCACCCCTCCACTTT.

This chain links TRBV5-1 with TRBJ2-2; TRBD1 is a possible D gene (5 bases). This CDR3 comprises 14 residues. The V gene's germline CDR1 is SGHRS and CDR2 YFSETQ. Trimming shortened V by 4 bases and J by 0 bases, and 7 bases separated the two germline ends. CDR3 sequence (DNA): TGCGCCAGCAGCGTACAGGCGAACACCGGGGAGCTGTTTTTT. Translated: CASSVQANTGELFF.

This clone was detected once. The V and J genes are TRBV4-3 and TRBJ2-3; 7 bases align to TRBD1. The CDR3 has 15 residues. CDR1 and CDR2 from the germline V gene are LGHNA and YSLEER. Unmatched junction bases numbered 3, after V lost 3 bases and J lost 0 bases. In nucleotides, the CDR3 is TGCGCCAGCAGCCATTCGACAGGGAGCACAGATACGCAGTATTTT. Its translation is CASSHSTGSTDTQYF.

The genes are TRBV9 and TRBJ2-1, with TRBD1 matching over 9 bases. Germline trimming cut 3 bases from V and 1 base from J; bases unmatched to any gene: 2. This CDR3 is 15 amino acids long. Looked up from germline, CDR1 is SGDLS and CDR2 is YYNGEE. The DNA for the CDR3 is TGTGCCAGCAGCGCGGGACAGGGATCCTACAATGAGCAGTTCTTC. Translated: CASSAGQGSYNEQFF.

V gene TRBV30 combines with J gene TRBJ1-2, with a tentative D call TRBD1 (5 bases). This CDR3 spans 14 amino acids. The germline V and J ends were trimmed by 1 base and 4 bases, with 13 bases remaining between them. Germline V gives CDR1 GTSNPN, CDR2 SVGIG (reference sequence). In nucleotides, the CDR3 is TGTGCCTGGAGTGCCCTAAGGGGAACCTATGGCTACACCTTC. It translates to CAWSALRGTYGYTF.

The chain couples TRBV7-2 to TRBJ2-7; possible D gene TRBD2, 6 bases. This CDR3 spans 15 amino acids. Trimming cost V 1 base and J 0 bases, with 10 bases left between them. Germline assignment: CDR1 SGHTA and CDR2 FQGNSA. The CDR3: CASSLDGGSSYEQYF. The CDR3 DNA reads as TGTGCCAGCAGCTTAGACGGGGGTAGCTCCTACGAGCAGTACTTC.

The sample holds one count of this clone. V is TRBV29-1 and J is TRBJ2-7; 9 bases agree with TRBD1. This CDR3 has 13 amino acids. Germline V gene lookup returns CDR1 SQVTM and CDR2 ANQGSEA. The V segment lost 7 bases and the J segment 5 bases; nucleotides outside the gene matches: 9. The CDR3 loop is CSGGTGTGNEQYF. Written as DNA, the CDR3 is TGCAGCGGGGGAACCGGGACAGGGAACGAGCAGTACTTC.

This chain connects TRBV7-9 to TRBJ1-2, with D hard to call. CDR1 SEHNR and CDR2 FQNEAQ come from the germline V gene (reference sequence). This CDR3 region has 13 residues. Trimming pared 1 base from V and 8 bases from J, leaving 11 bases between. CDR3 nucleotides: TGTGCCAGCAGCTTAGGGTCCTCCGGGGGCTACACCTTC. Protein product: CASSLGSSGGYTF.

The chain has TRBV9 and TRBJ2-1; TRBD2 agrees at 10 bases. V dropped 0 bases and J dropped 6; count of bases not matched to a gene: 12. CDR1 is SGDLS and CDR2 is YYNGEE in the germline V gene. The CDR3 contains 18 residues. In DNA form, the CDR3 reads TGTGCCAGCAGCGTAGACGGTGGTAGCGGGGGGCCGGGCAATGAGCAGTTCTTC. It translates to CASSVDGGSGGPGNEQFF.

The genes are TRBV5-1 and TRBJ1-6, with a weak D call TRBD1 (5 bases). In germline, CDR1 is SGHRS, CDR2 YFSETQ. The CDR3 spans 16 residues. V was pared by 3 bases and J by 7 bases, with 17 bases between. CDR3: CASSSTAGTGNSPLHF. Written as DNA, the CDR3 is TGCGCCAGCAGCTCGACTGCCGGGACCGGGAATTCACCCCTCCACTTT.

The chain couples TRBV28 to TRBJ1-3; D uncertain. The CDR3 loop spans 13 amino acids. Trimming took off 5 bases at V and 4 bases at J, with 9 bases between the two ends. Germline V CDR1 and CDR2: MDHEN, SYDVKM. The CDR3 loop reads CASSGPRGNTIYF. CDR3 in DNA: TGTGCCAGCAGTGGACCGCGCGGAAACACCATATATTTT.

V gene TRBV10-3 combines with J gene TRBJ1-5; 10 bases agree with TRBD1. Germline-derived CDR1 and CDR2 are ENHRY and SYGVKD. The CDR3 contains 13 residues. Trimming took 5 bases from V and 8 from J; bases not matched to a gene: 3. CDR3 nucleotide sequence: TGTGCCATCAGTCGGGACAGGGGTGAGCCCCAGCATTTT. Encoded protein: CAISRDRGEPQHF.

This chain joins TRBV28 and TRBJ1-3; 7 nucleotides match TRBD1. CDR3 size: 12 residues. After removal of 6 bases from V and 4 bases from J, the junction contained 0 bases not matched to a gene. Germline CDR1 MDHEN, CDR2 SYDVKM. CDR3 sequence reads: CASRTGGNTIYF. The DNA for the CDR3 is TGTGCCAGCAGGACAGGGGGAAACACCATATATTTT.

V is TRBV5-8 and J is TRBJ1-1; D ambiguous. Germline CDR1 is SGHTS and CDR2 is YDEGEE. V lost 3 bases, J lost 3 bases, and 12 bases lay in between. The CDR3 covers 14 residues. The CDR3 region is CASSWGGSDTEAFF. Here the CDR3 DNA reads TGTGCCAGCAGCTGGGGAGGGTCGGACACTGAAGCTTTCTTT.

The chain has TRBV6-5 and TRBJ2-1, with D possibly TRBD1 on 5 matching bases. The CDR3 totals 13 residues. Deletions cut 6 bases from V and 7 bases from J, with 13 bases between. The V gene's germline CDR1 is MNHEY and CDR2 SVGAGI. The CDR3 DNA reads TGTGCCAGCAGGGGGCCGTCAAGGAATGAGCAGTTCTTC. Protein product: CASRGPSRNEQFF.

CDR3 in amino acids: CASSLERREAFF. CDR3 DNA sequence: TGTGCCAGCAGCTTAGAACGGCGTGAAGCTTTCTTT. This chain links TRBV7-9 with TRBJ1-1, with D uncertain. Germline V lookup: CDR1 SEHNR, CDR2 FQNEAQ (reference sequence). CDR3 length equals 12 residues. Trimming took off 1 base at V and 7 bases at J, with 7 bases between the two ends.

The V gene is TRBV27, the J gene TRBJ1-6; a possible D gene is TRBD1 (5 bases). In germline, CDR1 is MNHEY, CDR2 SMNVEV (reference sequence). V lost 8 bases, J lost 11 bases, and 19 bases lay in between. This CDR3 is 14 amino acids long. The CDR3 is CASSWSPGGTPLHF. The DNA for the CDR3 is TGTGCCAGCTCCTGGAGTCCGGGGGGGACACCCCTCCACTTT.